This T cell receptor beta chain was sequenced in a study of spatial heterogeneity in lung cancer. Across the whole study: Detection of beta-chain sequences consistently exceeded that of alpha-chain sequences. Study findings and constraints: Ubiquitous and regional nonsynonymous mutation counts were tracked by ubiquitous and regional expanded TCR counts, respectively. The number of expanded tumor alpha and beta chains correlated with mutation number.

Germline V CDR1 and CDR2: DFQATT, SNEGSKA (reference sequence). The V gene end was trimmed by 5 bases and the J gene end by 4 bases; junction bases not matched to a gene: 13. The CDR3 extends over 18 amino acids. Time point: sample taken at primary tumor resection. Sequencing was performed on whole RNA extracted from tumor and nontumor lung tissue, or from frozen PBMC, and the material was left unsorted. TCR cDNA molecules were tagged individually, and each one carried a unique molecular identifier. TCRdb passed the 5' RACE reads through MiXCR, listing each CDR3 protein once. In the table there are around 19,000 distinct CDR3 sequences, 15% to 20% of which are singletons. As concerns this clonotype: Its antigen is currently unknown.

This TCR came from a female donor with early-stage non-small cell lung cancer. The sample was lung tumor tissue, taken at surgery. The chain joins TRBV20-1 to TRBJ2-1; 14 bases are shared with TRBD2. The CDR3 protein is CSAPGLAGGLGYYNEQFF. The CDR3 DNA is TGCAGTGCTCCTGGACTAGCGGGGGGCCTTGGATATTACAATGAGCAGTTCTTC.